The present T cell receptor beta chain was sequenced within a study of blood T cell repertoires in COVID-19. About the study: Italy, Spain and the United States were the sources of the convalescent and acute COVID-19 samples. Sources were T cells, B-cell-depleted T cells, or PBMCs; the material itself was cDNA or gDNA.

Study processing details: For nucleated cells, counts were estimated from reference gene primer amplification. The method was immunoSEQ multiplex PCR; TCRdb's version includes in-frame clones alone and lacks a portion of them. The DNA gave D and trimming, while V, J and clone size come from that table. This sample yields just under 150,000 clones, of which about 87% are seen a single time; 8.6% belongs to the top ten. V was pared by 6 bases and J by 3 bases, with 12 bases between. Germline CDR1 reads MDHEN; CDR2 reads SYDVKM. CDR3 length: 14 amino acids. The source is a woman aged 45-65 years with active or convalescent COVID-19. The sequenced material came from peripheral blood. The chain uses TRBV28 and TRBJ1-5; tentatively, D is TRBD1 (5 bases). The CDR3 region has the DNA TGTGCCAGCAGCCTCCGCAGGGACAATCAGCCCCAGCATTTT. This gives the protein CASSLRRDNQPQHF.